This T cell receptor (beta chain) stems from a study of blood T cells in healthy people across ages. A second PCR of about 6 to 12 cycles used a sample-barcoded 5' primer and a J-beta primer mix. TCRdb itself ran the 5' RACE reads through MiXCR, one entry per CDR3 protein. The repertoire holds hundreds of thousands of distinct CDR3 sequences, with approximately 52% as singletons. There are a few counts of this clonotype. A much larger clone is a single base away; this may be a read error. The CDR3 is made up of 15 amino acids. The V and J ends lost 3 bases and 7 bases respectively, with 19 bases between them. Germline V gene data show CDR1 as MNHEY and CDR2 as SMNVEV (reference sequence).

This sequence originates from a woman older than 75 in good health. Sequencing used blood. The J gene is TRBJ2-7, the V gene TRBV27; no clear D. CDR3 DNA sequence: TGTGCCAGCAGTTTGGGTGTGAGCTCCTACAATGAGCAGTACTTC. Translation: CASSLGVSSYNEQYF.